The rows below give T cell receptor beta chains drawn from one sample of a study of blood T cell repertoires in COVID-19. The table came from immunoSEQ multiplex PCR; TCRdb's copy has only in-frame clones and leaves some out. The data show a few hundred thousand clones, roughly 88% seen once. The sample consisted of PBMCs or T cells enriched from blood (not recorded which). The source is a man aged 30-40 years who had recovered from COVID-19. The conserved cysteine and the conserved F or W are not part of the CDR3 here. The order of the fields is J gene, V gene, CDR3 protein.

TRBJ2-7 | TRBV4-1 | ASSLLVAPGGYEQY
TRBJ1-1 | TRBV14 | ASSLRQGAADTEAF
TRBJ2-7 | TRBV27 | ASSLLFGNRAGIYEQY
TRBJ2-2 | TRBV16 | ASSQSGSGAELF
TRBJ2-3 | TRBV5-4 | ASSLKVQGTDTQY
TRBJ2-5 | TRBV7-3 | ASSLGEAETQY
TRBJ1-5 | TRBV10-3 | AIGGDNQPQH
TRBJ1-1 | TRBV6-2/TRBV6-3 | ASSEPTGEEGVNTEAF
TRBJ2-5 | TRBV5-1 | ASSSQGLAVQETQY
TRBJ1-2 | TRBV5-6 | ASSFDRAGGYT
TRBJ1-1 | TRBV2 | ASSEGRGNTEAF
TRBJ1-2 | TRBV19 | ASSTTVGNGYT
TRBJ2-2 | TRBV7-2 | ASSLQGRYNTGELF
TRBJ1-4 | TRBV19 | ASSAGSGEKLF
TRBJ2-1 | TRBV9 | ASSVGGQVTYNEQF
TRBJ1-5 | TRBV5-6 | ASSIGGISNQPQH
TRBJ1-2 | TRBV4-2 | ASSYPTGGPKHGYT
TRBJ1-6 | TRBV7-3 | ASSSGGGTPLH
TRBJ2-1 | TRBV29-1 | SVEGLGLPGGYEQF
TRBJ1-1 | TRBV9 | ASSVDLNTEAF
TRBJ2-7 | TRBV13 | ASSKSSFATVSYEQY
TRBJ1-1 | TRBV4-1 | ASSQHSTEAF
TRBJ2-3 | TRBV7-3 | ASSTSGTGSDTQY
TRBJ1-2 | TRBV7-9 | ASSLRAGTGGLKVYGYT
TRBJ1-1 | TRBV18 | ASSPGAGGTEAF
TRBJ1-2 | TRBV7-8 | ASSSNSGLEGGYT
TRBJ1-1 | TRBV4-1 | ASSLAQLNTEAF
TRBJ1-6 | TRBV11-2 | ASSPLRDSVIPLH
TRBJ1-1 | TRBV9 | ASSPGRGSEAF
TRBJ2-7 | TRBV30 | ASDRGPSSYEQY
TRBJ2-1 | TRBV11-3 | ASKFSEQF
TRBJ1-6 | TRBV15 | ATSRGGRGTPLRSYNSPLH
TRBJ1-4 | TRBV9 | ASSPRQGAGANEKLF
TRBJ1-3 | TRBV6-5 | ASSKTGGTGNTIY
TRBJ1-1 | TRBV30 | AWSVGGNTEAF
TRBJ2-5 | TRBV5-4 | ASSSPQGPGETQY
TRBJ2-3 | TRBV9 | ASSVAGKADTQY
TRBJ1-5 | TRBV7-3 | ASIPGGIEPQH
TRBJ1-1 | TRBV18 | ASSPGQSNTEAF
TRBJ1-3 | TRBV7-9 | ASSTRQGTGNTIY
TRBJ1-1 | TRBV27 | ASSGINVAEAF
TRBJ1-2 | TRBV7-9 | ASSLDRPAYGYT
TRBJ2-7 | TRBV6-6 | ASSRSGLAAEQY
TRBJ2-5 | TRBV5-1 | ASSKQGPMETQY
TRBJ2-7 | TRBV5-1 | ASSSRTGGGSYEQY
TRBJ1-1 | TRBV6-5 | ASSYLPRGAGTEAF
TRBJ2-1 | TRBV7-9 | ASSPPGGPAAGEQF
TRBJ2-1 | TRBV5-6 | ASSLAAGGPYNEQF
TRBJ2-2 | TRBV24-1 | ATSDPGTSMVGELF
TRBJ2-1 | TRBV3-1/TRBV3-2 | ASSSNRGTDEQF
TRBJ2-2 | TRBV3-1/TRBV3-2 | ASSSGTATGELF
TRBJ1-1 | TRBV7-9 | ASSLAAVNTEAF
TRBJ2-1 | TRBV5-4 | ASSRGGGAGDEQF
TRBJ1-1 | TRBV7-9 | ASREGAGTEAF
TRBJ1-5 | TRBV12-3/TRBV12-4 | ASSSRGHQPQH
TRBJ1-1 | TRBV5-6 | ASSNRGRGTEAF